This paragraph reports one TCR beta chain. The ends were cut back, 3 bases at V and 5 bases at J, with 22 bases in the middle. This CDR3 is 18 amino acids long. CDR1 is MNHNS, CDR2 SASEGT, per germline. The record originates from a study of cytomegalovirus exposure and HLA in healthy donors. It was with 60 Vbeta and 13 Jbeta primers that the PCR ran. Here immunoSEQ multiplex PCR was the method, and the copy in TCRdb shows in-frame clones only, minus some. The sample includes some 130,000 clones, 70% to 85% of them seen just once. The genes are TRBV6-1 and TRBJ1-4; D is uncertain. This clonotype originated in a man between 35 and 55 years old in good health and CMV-seropositive. Sequenced material: PBMCs. The CDR3 region is CASSDCPSLLVDNEKLFF. The CDR3 DNA is TGTGCCAGCAGTGACTGTCCAAGTCTCCTAGTCGACAATGAAAAACTGTTTTTT.